This TCR beta chain was observed in a study of identical twins. The study's findings and limits: Memory repertoires showed no such pattern, whereas abundant cord blood beta clonotypes carried fewer insertions.

V lost 4 bases, J lost 5 bases, and 9 bases stayed unmatched. Germline V CDR1 and CDR2: SGHDT, YYEEEE. The CDR3 length is 15 residues. The table lists this clonotype with a few counts. Its antigen is still unknown. MiXCR, applied by TCRdb to the 5' RACE reads, yields one record per CDR3 protein. The sample gives hundreds of thousands of distinct CDR3 sequences, 18% of which show up once; roughly 13% is in the top ten. These data also formed part of another study, on T cells expressing NK-cell markers. As that report states: The TCR beta repertoires were obtained from sorted CD3+CD56+NKG2C+, CD3+CD56+NKG2C- and CD3+CD56-NKG2C+ T cells. The CD3+CD56-NKG2C+ fraction was also led by these clonotypes in several donors. The HCMV specificity of the expanded NKG2C+ T cell clones stayed unresolved.

The TCR sequence derives from a woman younger than 30 in good health. The V gene is TRBV5-6, the J gene TRBJ2-1; 7 positions agree with TRBD2. The material sequenced was PBMCs. The DNA for the CDR3 is TGTGCCAGCAGCCCCGTGGAGGGACTACACAATGAGCAGTTCTTC. The encoded protein is CASSPVEGLHNEQFF.